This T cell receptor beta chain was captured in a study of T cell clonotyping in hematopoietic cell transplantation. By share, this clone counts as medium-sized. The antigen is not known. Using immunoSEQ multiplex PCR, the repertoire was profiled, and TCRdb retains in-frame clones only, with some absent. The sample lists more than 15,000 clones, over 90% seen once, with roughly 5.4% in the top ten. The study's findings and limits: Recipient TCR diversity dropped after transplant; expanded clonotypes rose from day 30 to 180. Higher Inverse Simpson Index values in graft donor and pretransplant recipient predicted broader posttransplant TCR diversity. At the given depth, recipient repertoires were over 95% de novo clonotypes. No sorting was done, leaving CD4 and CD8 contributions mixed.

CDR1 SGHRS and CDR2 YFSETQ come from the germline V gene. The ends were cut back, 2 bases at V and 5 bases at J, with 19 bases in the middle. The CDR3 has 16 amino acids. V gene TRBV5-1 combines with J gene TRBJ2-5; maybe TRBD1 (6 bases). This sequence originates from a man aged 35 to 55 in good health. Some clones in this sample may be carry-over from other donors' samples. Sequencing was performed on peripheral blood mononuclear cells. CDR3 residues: CASSFVGGPAEETQYF. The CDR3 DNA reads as TGCGCCAGCAGCTTCGTTGGGGGCCCGGCCGAGGAGACCCAGTACTTC.